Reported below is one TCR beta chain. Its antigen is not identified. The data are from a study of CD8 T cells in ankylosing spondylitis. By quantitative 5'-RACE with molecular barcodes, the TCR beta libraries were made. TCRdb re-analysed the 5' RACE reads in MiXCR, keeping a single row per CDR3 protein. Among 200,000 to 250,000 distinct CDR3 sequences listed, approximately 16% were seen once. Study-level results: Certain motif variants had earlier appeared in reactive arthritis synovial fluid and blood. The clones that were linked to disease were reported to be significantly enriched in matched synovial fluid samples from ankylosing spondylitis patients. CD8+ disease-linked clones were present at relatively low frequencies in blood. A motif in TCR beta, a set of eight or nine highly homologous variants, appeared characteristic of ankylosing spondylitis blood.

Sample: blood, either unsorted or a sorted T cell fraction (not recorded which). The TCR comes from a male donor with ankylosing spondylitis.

CDR3 nucleotide sequence: TGTGCCAGCAGCTCACCCCCTAAAACCAGAGTGGAGTTCTTC. This encodes CASSSPPKTRVEFF. V gene TRBV11-3 combines with J gene TRBJ2-1; no reliable D call. Germline V lookup: CDR1 SGHNT, CDR2 YENEEA. The CDR3 extends over 14 amino acids. The V gene lost 4 bases and the J gene lost 14 bases, with 21 bases spanning the gap.